Reported below is one TCR beta chain. As yet, its antigen is unknown. This entry belongs to a study of T cell responses to AZD1222 COVID-19 vaccine. Study results and caveats: Elevations in Spike-specific TCR breadth and depth followed administration of two AZD1222 doses. Only a handful of people who got AZD1222 tested seropositive at baseline.

Assay used: immunoSEQ multiplex PCR; TCRdb lists only in-frame clones, some missing. The repertoire has 150,000 to 200,000 clones, just over 90% of them found once; the top ten carry around 2.9%. The V and J ends lost 2 bases and 2 bases respectively, with 6 bases between them. Germline V gene data show CDR1 as MNHEY and CDR2 as SVGAGI. The CDR3 extends over 13 amino acids. Sequenced here: peripheral blood, sampled on day 0 of AZD1222 vaccination. The chain uses TRBV6-5 and TRBJ1-2; D remains unclear. The receptor's source is an adult in good health. This CDR3 is CASSYGPNYGYTF. As DNA, the CDR3 is TGTGCCAGCAGTTACGGACCGAACTATGGCTACACCTTC.